Sequencing of this T cell receptor (beta chain) was carried out in a study of shared clonotypes between healthy human individuals. Study-level points and caveats: Clonotypes not shared had lower generation probabilities than those common to all four donors.

V was shortened by 2 bases and J by 0 bases, with 10 bases between the two germline ends. The CDR3 consists of 16 residues. Per germline, CDR1 SGHTA and CDR2 FQGNSA. A note on this clone: Its antigen remains unknown.

Per sorted-subset replicate PCR, input was around 220 ng DNA, representing about 30,000 T cell genomes. The table came from immunoSEQ multiplex PCR; TCRdb's copy has only in-frame clones and leaves some out. The table includes about 2,500,000 clones, roughly 92% detected once. The receptor was isolated from a man between 18 and 35 years old in good health. The chain is built from TRBV7-2 and TRBJ1-4; D is uncertain. The sample taken for sequencing was naive CD4+ T cells sorted from blood. The subset denotes: CD45RA+ positively selected. CDR3 region: CASSLQLTTTNEKLFF. The CDR3 DNA sequence: TGTGCCAGCAGCTTACAACTGACAACAACTAATGAAAAACTGTTTTTT.